This TCR beta chain was profiled in a study of patients and donors after allogeneic stem cell transplantation. V lost 2 bases and J 4 bases, leaving 9 bases between the germline ends. Germline values: CDR1 SGHDT, CDR2 YYEEEE. This CDR3 has 13 amino acids. TCRdb processed the RT-PCR reads anew with MiXCR; each CDR3 protein has one entry. Of about a million distinct CDR3 sequences listed, 15% to 20% are singletons. This clonotype was recorded a few times. This clonotype originated in a human donor who was either an allogeneic HSCT recipient or a stem cell or donor lymphocyte infusion donor (not recorded which). It is not recorded whose cells these are; they may come from a transplant donor. The chain is built from TRBV5-6 and TRBJ1-1; maybe TRBD1 (6 bases). The sample consisted of blood, either unsorted or a sorted T cell fraction (not recorded which). CDR3 sequence (DNA): TGTGCCAGCAGCTTCCAGGGGCCCACTGAAGCTTTCTTT. Protein product: CASSFQGPTEAFF.